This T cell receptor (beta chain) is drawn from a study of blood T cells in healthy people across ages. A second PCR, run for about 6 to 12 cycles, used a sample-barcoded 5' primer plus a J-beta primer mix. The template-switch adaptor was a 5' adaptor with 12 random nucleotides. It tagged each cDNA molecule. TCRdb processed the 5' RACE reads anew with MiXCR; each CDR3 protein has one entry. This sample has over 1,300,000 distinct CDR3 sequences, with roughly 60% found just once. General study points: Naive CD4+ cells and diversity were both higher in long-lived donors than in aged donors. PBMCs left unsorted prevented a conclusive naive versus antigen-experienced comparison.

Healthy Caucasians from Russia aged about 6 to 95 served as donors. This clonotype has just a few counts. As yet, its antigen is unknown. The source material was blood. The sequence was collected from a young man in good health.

CDR3 sequence: CSVETRMNTEAFF. The CDR3 bases are TGCAGCGTTGAAACACGGATGAACACTGAAGCTTTCTTT. J is TRBJ1-1 and V is TRBV29-1; D gene ambiguous. CDR1 is SQVTM and CDR2 is ANQGSEA in the germline V gene. This CDR3 comprises 13 residues. The V end was cut by 2 bases, the J end by 0 bases, with 7 bases between.